The present T cell receptor (beta chain) was sequenced within a study of blood T cell repertoires in COVID-19. At the level of the study: Acute and convalescent COVID-19 samples came from the United States, Italy and Spain. T cells, B-cell-depleted T cells, or PBMCs provided the cDNA or gDNA that served as material.

Germline assignment: CDR1 GTSNPN and CDR2 SVGIG (reference sequence). Trimming stripped 4 bases from V and 8 bases from J, with 15 bases between. The CDR3 has 13 residues. As handled by the study authors: From reference gene primer amplification, estimates of nucleated cell counts were derived. Sequenced by immunoSEQ multiplex PCR; TCRdb stores in-frame clones only, minus some. The V and J calls and clone size are taken from that table; D and trimming were inferred from the DNA. The sample has approximately 56,000 clones, 84% seen once. The V gene is TRBV30, the J gene TRBJ1-3, with D maybe TRBD1 (6 bases). Sequenced material: peripheral blood. This sequence was found in a woman older than 75 with acute or convalescent COVID-19. CDR3 loop: CAWNAPGAYTIYF. The CDR3 DNA reads as TGTGCCTGGAACGCCCCAGGGGCTTACACCATATATTTT.